Listed here is a single T cell receptor beta chain. The sample originates from a study of CD8 T cells in Susac syndrome. This CDR3 contains 14 residues. Germline CDR1 reads SGDLS; CDR2 reads YYNGEE. V gave up 3 bases and J gave up 10 bases; unmatched junction bases: 5. Reverse transcription of roughly 0.5 to 1 ug RNA was performed with random hexamers. From the immunoSEQ multiplex PCR reads, TCRdb called clonotypes with MiXCR, one entry per CDR3 protein. The data show 150,000 to 200,000 distinct CDR3 sequences, around 94% seen once. The origin of this receptor is a human donor in good health. The chain is built from TRBV9 and TRBJ1-6, with 9 nucleotides matching TRBD1. The sequencing sample was made of CD4+ T cells from PBMCs. As DNA, the CDR3 is TGTGCCAGCAGCGCCCGGACAGGGGACTCACCCCTCCACTTT. Translating gives CASSARTGDSPLHF.